In this sample, the clone carrying this T cell receptor beta chain turned up once. Its antigen is currently unknown. The data were obtained in a study of graft-versus-host responses after intestinal transplantation. Whole-study context: Each of the recipients got a multivisceral, liver-intestinal, or isolated intestinal transplant. Tacrolimus plus steroids were given to all recipients for about 3 years, preceded by anti-thymocyte globulin induction.

Per germline, CDR1 SGHKS and CDR2 YYEKEE (reference sequence). V shed 4 bases and J shed 0 bases, with 8 bases lying between them. The CDR3 totals 14 residues. Produced via immunoSEQ multiplex PCR; TCRdb's table is partial and in-frame only. The sample gives 30,000 to 40,000 clones, around 94% of which show up once; less than 0.85% is in the top ten. Study results and limitations: Analysis identified GvH clones in recipient marrow, with some appearing first in ileum or blood.

The source material was PBMCs, sampled 16 days after intestinal transplant. The TCR originated in a human patient who received an intestinal transplant, so some T cells may come from the graft donor. This chain uses TRBV5-5 with TRBJ2-1; D call uncertain. CDR3 sequence (DNA): TGTGCCAGCAGCCAGGACGCCTCCTACAATGAGCAGTTCTTC. This encodes CASSQDASYNEQFF.